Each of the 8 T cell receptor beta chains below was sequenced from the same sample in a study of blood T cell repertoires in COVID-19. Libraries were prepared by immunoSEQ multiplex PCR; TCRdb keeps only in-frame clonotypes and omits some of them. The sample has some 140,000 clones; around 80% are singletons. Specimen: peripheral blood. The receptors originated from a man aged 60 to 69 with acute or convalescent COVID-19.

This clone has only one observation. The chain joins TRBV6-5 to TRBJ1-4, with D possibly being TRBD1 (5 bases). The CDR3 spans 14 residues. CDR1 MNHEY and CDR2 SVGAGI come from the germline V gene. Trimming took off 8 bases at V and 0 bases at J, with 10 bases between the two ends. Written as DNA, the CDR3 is TGTGCCAGCTATTCAGGGTCAACTAATGAAAAACTGTTTTTT. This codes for CASYSGSTNEKLFF.

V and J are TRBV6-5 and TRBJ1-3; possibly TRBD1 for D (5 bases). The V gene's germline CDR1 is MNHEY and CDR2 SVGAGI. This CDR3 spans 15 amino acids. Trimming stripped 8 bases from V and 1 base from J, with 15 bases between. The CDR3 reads CASQLIPGSGNTIYF. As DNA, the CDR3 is TGTGCCAGCCAACTCATTCCAGGGTCTGGAAACACCATATATTTT.

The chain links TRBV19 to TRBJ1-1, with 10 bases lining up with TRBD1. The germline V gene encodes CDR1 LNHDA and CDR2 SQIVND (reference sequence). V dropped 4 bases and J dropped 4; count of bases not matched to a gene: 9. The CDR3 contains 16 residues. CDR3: CASSRLDRGRGTEAFF. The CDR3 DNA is TGTGCCAGTAGTAGGCTCGACAGGGGGCGCGGCACTGAAGCTTTCTTT.

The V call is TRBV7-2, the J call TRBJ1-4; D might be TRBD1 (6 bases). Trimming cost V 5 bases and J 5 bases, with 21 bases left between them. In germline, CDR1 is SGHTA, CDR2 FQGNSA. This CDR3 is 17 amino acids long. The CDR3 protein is CASSRGAWGQDNEKLFF. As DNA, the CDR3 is TGTGCCAGCAGCCGTGGGGCCTGGGGACAAGACAATGAAAAACTGTTTTTT.

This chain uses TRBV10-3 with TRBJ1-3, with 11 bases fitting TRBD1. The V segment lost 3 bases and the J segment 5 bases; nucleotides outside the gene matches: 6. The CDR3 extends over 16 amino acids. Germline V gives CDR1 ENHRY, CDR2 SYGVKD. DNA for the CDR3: TGTGCCATCAGTGAAACCGGACAGGGGGCTAGAAACACCATATATTTT. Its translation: CAISETGQGARNTIYF.

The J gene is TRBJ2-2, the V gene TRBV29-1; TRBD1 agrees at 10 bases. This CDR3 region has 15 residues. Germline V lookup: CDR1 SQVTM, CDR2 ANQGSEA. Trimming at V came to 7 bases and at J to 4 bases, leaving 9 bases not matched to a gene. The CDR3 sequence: CSASTTGGGTGELFF. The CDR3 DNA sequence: TGCAGCGCCTCAACGACAGGGGGCGGCACCGGGGAGCTGTTTTTT.

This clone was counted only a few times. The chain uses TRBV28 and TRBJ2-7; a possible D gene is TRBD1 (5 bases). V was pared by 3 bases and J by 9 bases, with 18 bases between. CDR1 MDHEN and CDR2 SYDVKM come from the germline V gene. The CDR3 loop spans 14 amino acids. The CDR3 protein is CASSLPGKVLVQYF. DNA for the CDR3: TGTGCCAGCAGTTTGCCAGGGAAGGTATTGGTGCAGTACTTC.

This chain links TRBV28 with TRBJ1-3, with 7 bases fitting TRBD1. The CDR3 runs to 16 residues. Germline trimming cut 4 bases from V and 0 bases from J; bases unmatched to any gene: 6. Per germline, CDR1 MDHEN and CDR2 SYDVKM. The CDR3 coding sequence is TGTGCCAGCAGTTCCACGACAGGGCACTCTGGAAACACCATATATTTT. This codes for CASSSTTGHSGNTIYF. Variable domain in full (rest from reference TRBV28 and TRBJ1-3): DVKVTQSSRYLVKRTGEKVFLECVQDMDHENMFWYRQDPGLGLRLIYFSYDVKMKEKGDIPEGYSVSREKKERFSLILESASTNQTSMYLCASSSTTGHSGNTIYFGEGSWLTVV.